This TCR beta chain originates from a study of Graves' ophthalmopathy and Graves' hyperthyroidism. RNA transcripts were the source from which TCR beta CDR3 regions were amplified. Scientists carried out first-round RT-PCR using HTBI primers and then a second-round multiplex PCR. Using its own MiXCR run on the multiplex PCR reads, TCRdb lists one record per CDR3 protein. The profile covers about 620,000 distinct CDR3 sequences, with about 24% appearing a single time and approximately 6.9% taken by the ten largest. The CDR3 length is 15 residues. CDR1 is MNHEY and CDR2 is SVGAGI in the germline V gene. Between the trimmed V and J ends, which lost 2 bases and 3 bases, there was a span of 10 bases. General study results and limits: Using 13 signatures, a model distinguished ophthalmopathy from stable hyperthyroidism, reaching around 85% sensitivity and approximately 82% specificity. Clonotypes were expanded in thyroid at above 0.001 frequency, and most also appeared in blood.

Researchers classed hyperthyroidism as stable given no ophthalmopathy within 18 months of follow-up. On this clonotype itself: Its antigen is unknown.

The sequencing sample was made of peripheral blood. The rearrangement uses TRBV6-5 and TRBJ2-2; tentative D call: TRBD1 (6 bases). The sequence was collected from a woman aged 18 to 35 with stable Graves' hyperthyroidism. Some clones in this sample may be carry-over from other donors' samples. The chain's CDR3 is CASSYRGQYTGELFF. DNA of the CDR3: TGTGCCAGCAGTTACCGCGGACAGTACACCGGGGAGCTGTTTTTT.